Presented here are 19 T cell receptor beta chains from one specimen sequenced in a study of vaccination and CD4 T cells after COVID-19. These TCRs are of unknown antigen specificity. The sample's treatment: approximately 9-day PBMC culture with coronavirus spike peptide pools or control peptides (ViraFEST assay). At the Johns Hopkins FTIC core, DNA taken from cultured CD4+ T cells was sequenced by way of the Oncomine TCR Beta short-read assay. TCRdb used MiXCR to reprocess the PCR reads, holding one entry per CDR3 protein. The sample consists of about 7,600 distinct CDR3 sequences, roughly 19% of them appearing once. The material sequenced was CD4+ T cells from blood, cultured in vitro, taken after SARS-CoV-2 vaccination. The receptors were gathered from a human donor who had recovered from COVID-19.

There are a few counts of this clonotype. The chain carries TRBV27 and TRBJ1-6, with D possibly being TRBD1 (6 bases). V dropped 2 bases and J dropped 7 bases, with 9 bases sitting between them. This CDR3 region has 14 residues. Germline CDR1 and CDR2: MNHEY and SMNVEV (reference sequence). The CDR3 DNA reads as TGTGCCAGCAGTTTAGCAGGGGTGAATTCACCCCTCCACTTT. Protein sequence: CASSLAGVNSPLHF.

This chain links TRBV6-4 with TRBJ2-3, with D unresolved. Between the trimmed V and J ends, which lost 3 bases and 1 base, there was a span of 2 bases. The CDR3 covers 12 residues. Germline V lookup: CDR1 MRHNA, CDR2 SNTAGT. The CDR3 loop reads CASSEGTDTQYF. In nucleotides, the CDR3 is TGTGCCAGCAGTGAGGGCACAGATACGCAGTATTTT.

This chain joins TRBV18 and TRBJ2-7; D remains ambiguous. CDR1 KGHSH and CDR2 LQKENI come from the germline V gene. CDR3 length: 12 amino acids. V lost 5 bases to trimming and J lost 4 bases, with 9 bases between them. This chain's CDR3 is CASSSRFYEQYF. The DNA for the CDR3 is TGTGCCAGCTCATCCAGGTTTTACGAGCAGTACTTC.

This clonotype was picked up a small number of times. The CDR3 protein is CASSQGAYFQETQYF. The CDR3 DNA reads as TGTGCCAGCAGCCAGGGTGCCTACTTTCAAGAGACCCAGTACTTC. The chain is built from TRBV5-6 and TRBJ2-5; the D gene is possibly TRBD1 (5 bases). Trimming removed 4 bases at V and 2 bases at J, with 15 bases between. The CDR3 extends over 15 amino acids. The germline CDR1 and CDR2 sequences are SGHDT and YYEEEE.

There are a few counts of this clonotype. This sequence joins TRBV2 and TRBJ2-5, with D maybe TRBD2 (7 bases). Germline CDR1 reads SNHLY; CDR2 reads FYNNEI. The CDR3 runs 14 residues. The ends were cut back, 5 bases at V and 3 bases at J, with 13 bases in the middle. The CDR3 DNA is TGTGCCAGCAGTAAACAGGGAGGGGAAGAGACCCAGTACTTC. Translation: CASSKQGGEETQYF.

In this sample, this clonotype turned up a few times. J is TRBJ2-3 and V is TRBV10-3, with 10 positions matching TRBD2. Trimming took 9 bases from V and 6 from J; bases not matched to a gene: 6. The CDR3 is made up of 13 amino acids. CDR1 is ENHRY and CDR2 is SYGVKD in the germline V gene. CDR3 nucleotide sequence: TGTGCCATAGCCGGGACTAGCGCTGATACGCAGTATTTT. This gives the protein CAIAGTSADTQYF.

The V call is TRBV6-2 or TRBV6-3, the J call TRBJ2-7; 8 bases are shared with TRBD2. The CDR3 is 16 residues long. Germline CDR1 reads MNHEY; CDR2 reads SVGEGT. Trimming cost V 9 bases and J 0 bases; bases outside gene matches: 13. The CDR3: CASRAGDVFPSYEQYF. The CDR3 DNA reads TGTGCCAGTCGAGCGGGAGACGTTTTCCCCTCCTACGAGCAGTACTTC.

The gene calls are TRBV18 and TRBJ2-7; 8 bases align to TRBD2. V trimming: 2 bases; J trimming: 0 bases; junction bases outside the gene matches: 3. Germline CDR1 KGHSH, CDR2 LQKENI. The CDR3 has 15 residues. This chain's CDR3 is CASSPGLATSYEQYF. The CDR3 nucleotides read TGTGCCAGCTCACCAGGACTAGCCACCTCCTACGAGCAGTACTTC.

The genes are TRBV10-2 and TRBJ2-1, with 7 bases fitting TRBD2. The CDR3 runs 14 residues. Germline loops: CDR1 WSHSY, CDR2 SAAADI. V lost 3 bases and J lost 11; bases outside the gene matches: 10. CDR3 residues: CASSDPSGTKKQFF. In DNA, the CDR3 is TGCGCCAGCAGTGACCCTTCCGGGACTAAAAAGCAGTTCTTC.

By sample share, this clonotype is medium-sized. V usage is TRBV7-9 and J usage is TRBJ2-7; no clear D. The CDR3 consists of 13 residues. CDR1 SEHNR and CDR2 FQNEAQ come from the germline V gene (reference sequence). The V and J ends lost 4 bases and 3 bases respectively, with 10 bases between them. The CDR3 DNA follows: TGTGCCAGCAGCTCCGGACGCATCTACGAGCAGTACTTC. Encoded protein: CASSSGRIYEQYF.

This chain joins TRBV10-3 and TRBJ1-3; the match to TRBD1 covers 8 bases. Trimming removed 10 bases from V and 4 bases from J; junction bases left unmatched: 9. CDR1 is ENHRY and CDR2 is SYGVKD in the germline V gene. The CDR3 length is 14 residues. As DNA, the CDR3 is TGTGCCACGACTGAGGACAGGGAGGGAAACACCATATATTTT. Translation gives CATTEDREGNTIYF.

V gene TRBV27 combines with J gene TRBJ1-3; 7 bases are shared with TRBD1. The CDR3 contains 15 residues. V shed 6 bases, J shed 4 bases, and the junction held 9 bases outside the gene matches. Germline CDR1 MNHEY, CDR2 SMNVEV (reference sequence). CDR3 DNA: TGTGCCAGCAGCCGCACGGGGGACAGCGGAAACACCATATATTTT. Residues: CASSRTGDSGNTIYF.

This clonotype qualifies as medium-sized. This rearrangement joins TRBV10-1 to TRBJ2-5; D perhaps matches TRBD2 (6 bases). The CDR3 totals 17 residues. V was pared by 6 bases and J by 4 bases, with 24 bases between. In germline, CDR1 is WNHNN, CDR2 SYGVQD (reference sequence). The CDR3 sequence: CASSKGTSLTKRETQYF. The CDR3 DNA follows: TGCGCCAGCAGCAAGGGAACTAGCCTAACCAAGAGAGAGACCCAGTACTTC.

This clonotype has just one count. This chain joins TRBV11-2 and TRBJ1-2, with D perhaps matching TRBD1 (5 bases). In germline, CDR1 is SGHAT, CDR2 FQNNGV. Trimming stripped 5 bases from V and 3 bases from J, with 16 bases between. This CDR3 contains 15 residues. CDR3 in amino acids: CASSPGGLLDYGYTF. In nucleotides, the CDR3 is TGTGCCAGCAGCCCCGGGGGACTACTAGACTATGGCTACACCTTC.

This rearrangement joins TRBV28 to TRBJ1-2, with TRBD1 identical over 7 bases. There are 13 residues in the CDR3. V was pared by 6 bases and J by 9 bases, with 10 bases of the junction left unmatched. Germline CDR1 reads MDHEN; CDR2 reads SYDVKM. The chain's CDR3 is CASRDRDRVRYTF. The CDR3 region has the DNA TGTGCCAGCAGAGACCGGGACAGAGTTCGCTACACCTTC.

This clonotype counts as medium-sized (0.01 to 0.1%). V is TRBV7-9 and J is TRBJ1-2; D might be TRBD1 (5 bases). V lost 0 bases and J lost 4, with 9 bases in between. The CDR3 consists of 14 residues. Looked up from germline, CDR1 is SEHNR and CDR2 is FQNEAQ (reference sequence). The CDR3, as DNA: TGTGCCAGCAGCTTAGCGGCAGGGTCCTATGGCTACACCTTC. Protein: CASSLAAGSYGYTF.

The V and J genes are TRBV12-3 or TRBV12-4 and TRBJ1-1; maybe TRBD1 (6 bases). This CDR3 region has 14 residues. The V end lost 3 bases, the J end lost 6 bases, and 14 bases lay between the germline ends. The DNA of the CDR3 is TGTGCCAGCAGTTTTAGGATGAAGGGGGCTGAAGCTTTCTTT. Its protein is CASSFRMKGAEAFF.

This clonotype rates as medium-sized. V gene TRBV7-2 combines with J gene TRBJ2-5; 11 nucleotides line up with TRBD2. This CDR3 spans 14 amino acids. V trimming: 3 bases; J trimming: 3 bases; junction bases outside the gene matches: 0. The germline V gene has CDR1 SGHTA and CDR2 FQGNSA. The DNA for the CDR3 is TGTGCCAGCAGCTTGACTAGCGGGGAAGAGACCCAGTACTTC. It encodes CASSLTSGEETQYF.

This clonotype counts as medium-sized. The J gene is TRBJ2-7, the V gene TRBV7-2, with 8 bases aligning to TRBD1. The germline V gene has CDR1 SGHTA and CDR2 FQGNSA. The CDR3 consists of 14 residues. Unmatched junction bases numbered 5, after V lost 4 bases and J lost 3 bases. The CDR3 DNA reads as TGTGCCAGCAGCTCGAGGACAGGGTACTACGAGCAGTACTTC. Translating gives CASSSRTGYYEQYF.